Sequencing of this T cell receptor (beta chain) was carried out in a study of beta chain features in type 1 diabetes (dated by TCRdb to between 2018 and 2020). In terms of the full investigation: No differences in mean age, gender distribution, total cell number or subset yield were found between patients and healthy donors. The study compared TCRB repertoires of sorted circulating CD4+ T cell subsets between recently diagnosed type 1 diabetes patients and matched healthy donors. Across all samples, some 99 million sorted cells were examined, and cell number per subset correlated strongly with RNA yield. Regulatory and stem cell-like memory subsets were isolated from only 8 patients and about 8 healthy donors, whereas naive and central memory subsets came from all 30 or so donors. General conclusions and limits of the study: PCR may preferentially amplify shorter templates, but because patient and control samples were amplified and corrected together, any resulting skew would affect both groups equally. Sequencing cDNA rather than genomic DNA could over-represent highly expressing activated cells, although activation and CD3 levels did not differ between groups. The naive, central memory and regulatory TCRB repertoires appeared to resemble one another more closely among patients than among healthy donors. Because small numbers of individuals were included in the HLA sub-analyses, any influence of HLA type on TCRB rearrangement was left unresolved. Type 1 diabetes patients showed a moderate but significant shortening of TCRB CDR3 length in all four CD4+ subsets. At VDJ recombination sites, patients with type 1 diabetes made fewer insertions and deleted more nucleotides, a pattern implying thymic rearrangement abnormalities.

The CDR1 and CDR2 encoded by the germline V gene (reference sequence) are LNHDA and SQIVND. Including cysteine and phenylalanine, the CDR3 has 13 amino acids. Just the 39-base CDR3 DNA is kept, in frame starting at base 1. Trimming removed 7 bases from V and 4 bases from J, leaving 13 bases between the germline ends. The High Capacity cDNA Reverse Transcription Kit was used to reverse transcribe all of the isolated RNA, meaning that expressed TCRB transcripts were what got sequenced. Deep immunoSEQ sequencing was applied to naive, central memory and regulatory T cell samples, giving an average of roughly 3.5 million total reads per sample. Sorted cells were lysed in RLT buffer, and RNA was extracted using DNase-treated RNeasy Micro or Mini kits according to cell number. Each cell subset was processed separately to prevent cross-contamination, with patient and healthy donor samples processed together. Using the immunoSEQ multiplex PCR, TCRB sequences were amplified from cDNA into 87-bp fragments spanning the CDR3 region. The amplicons were sequenced using the Illumina HiSeq platform. As for the original processing: Synthetic template baselines were used to correct PCR bias computationally, reads within Hamming distance 2 were collapsed, and singletons that could not be merged were discarded. Reads were aligned against IMGT to assign V, D and J genes, CDR3 length and insertions or deletions at six rearrangement sites. Within each subset, clonotype counts were normalized to sorted cell number, after which true diversity and Gini coefficients were computed with the tcR R package. The overlap coefficient, calculated on TCRB nucleotide sequences, was used to quantify repertoire sharing. Out-of-frame TCRB sequences from naive cells were analyzed as a proxy for the pre-selection repertoire. The immuneACCESS repertoire file appears here via TCRdb, limited to in-frame rearrangements. These files lack a portion of the clones; in checked studies, under half of the deficit traces to unresolved V genes, and the cause of the others is not known. The V and J calls and the clone size are those of that table, but D and trimming were determined from the DNA. In this sample the table shows approximately 250,000 clones, around 25% of which occur a single time. The ten largest make up roughly 0.013% of the sample.

Each donor gave one peripheral blood draw, averaging around 0.11 L, which was collected into heparinised tubes. Naive, central memory, regulatory and stem cell-like memory CD4+ T cells were sorted on a BD FACSAria II using a panel including CD45RO, CCR7, CD25, CD127, CD95 and CD27. Every sorted population had a purity above 95%. PBMCs were isolated right away by Lymphoprep density gradient centrifugation and were stained directly, without culture. So that batch effects would be minimized, each experiment stained and sorted samples in pairs, pairing one healthy donor with one patient. This clone was seen a few times. What antigen it recognizes has not been identified. No clone much larger than this one lies a single base away; base qualities are absent.

The sequence is built from TRBV19 and TRBJ1-1; a tentative D match to TRBD1 spans 6 bases. The clonotype was recovered from a woman younger than 45 with type 1 diabetes. The sample consisted of naive CD4+ T cells from blood. The cell subset or site label here, explained by the study, means: true naive CD4+ T cells. The CDR3 corresponds to CASNRLGGTEAFF. DNA sequence: TGTGCCAGTAATCGGTTAGGGGGCACTGAAGCTTTCTTT.